These 6 T cell receptor beta chains came from one sample sequenced in a study of CD8+ T cells in alopecia areata. Treatment specified: oral pan-JAK inhibitor, 5-10 mg twice daily. The authors extracted RNA and reverse transcribed it into cDNA as the sequencing template. Some clones are missing from TCRdb's copy, which holds only in-frame ones; the method was immunoSEQ multiplex PCR. This sample yields some 200,000 clones, of which around two fifths are seen a single time; around 2.5% belongs to the top ten. The sample consisted of CD4+ T cells sorted from blood, taken between weeks 36 and 40, from a patient treated with tofacitinib. The receptors were gathered from a human donor with alopecia areata.

This clone was found a few times. The chain employs TRBV29-1 and TRBJ2-5; possible D gene TRBD1, 5 bases. This CDR3 is built from 13 residues. V was trimmed by 7 bases and J by 3 bases, leaving 15 bases between them. Germline CDR1 and CDR2: SQVTM and ANQGSEA. CDR3 in amino acids: CSGARTLEETQYF. Here the CDR3 DNA reads TGCAGCGGAGCCAGGACACTGGAAGAGACCCAGTACTTC.

This clone was found a few times. The rearrangement joins TRBV29-1 to TRBJ2-1; D gene uncertain. Trimming left V 8 bases short and J 10 bases short, with 15 bases between. The germline gives CDR1 SQVTM, CDR2 ANQGSEA. CDR3 size: 11 residues. The CDR3 bases are TGCAGCTTATCGACTCTTGGGGAGCAGTTCTTC. Translation gives CSLSTLGEQFF.

The sample holds a few counts of this clone. The chain is built from TRBV29-1 and TRBJ1-1; weak D call: TRBD1 (5 bases). Germline loops: CDR1 SQVTM, CDR2 ANQGSEA. The CDR3 runs 13 residues. V was shortened by 8 bases and J by 4 bases, with 17 bases between the two germline ends. CDR3 bases: TGCAGCTCCGACTCCCAGGGTCGCACTGAAGCTTTCTTT. Its translation is CSSDSQGRTEAFF.

On this clone: This specimen includes other DNA sequences encoding the same CDR3. The V call is TRBV5-1, the J call TRBJ2-4; D is uncertain. This CDR3 region has 14 residues. The germline CDR1 and CDR2 sequences are SGHRS and YFSETQ. V lost 1 base and J 0 bases, leaving 5 bases between the germline ends. This CDR3 is CASSLTLAKNIQYF. The CDR3 nucleotides read TGCGCCAGCAGCTTGACTTTAGCCAAAAACATTCAGTACTTC.

This clone was detected only once. The chain is built from TRBV6-6 and TRBJ2-7, with TRBD2 identical over 7 bases. The CDR3 has 13 residues. The J segment lost 7 bases and the V segment lost 6 bases, leaving 9 bases of the junction unmatched. The V gene's germline CDR1 is MNHNY and CDR2 SVGAGI (reference sequence). The CDR3 region has the DNA TGTGCCAGCAGCCGGGTTCGGGGGGAGGAGCAGTACTTC. Its translation: CASSRVRGEEQYF.

This chain uses TRBV6-1 with TRBJ1-3, with D maybe TRBD1 (5 bases). V was trimmed by 8 bases and J by 0 bases, leaving 11 bases between them. The CDR3 spans 14 residues. In germline, CDR1 is MNHNS, CDR2 SASEGT. CDR3 coding DNA: TGTGCCAGCGGGCAGACAGTCTCTGGAAACACCATATATTTT. This encodes CASGQTVSGNTIYF.